Sequencing of this T cell receptor beta chain was carried out in a study of technical replicates of blood from a handful of donors. Method: immunoSEQ multiplex PCR; TCRdb's copy keeps in-frame clones and lacks some. The profile covers some 60,000 clones, with 91% appearing a single time and less than 5% taken by the ten largest. This clone appeared a few times. The CDR3 has 12 residues. CDR1 and CDR2 (germline): MNHNY, SVGAGI (reference sequence). V shed 5 bases and J shed 4 bases, with 5 bases lying between them. This sequence joins TRBV6-6 and TRBJ2-2; D gene unclear. The clonotype originates from a human donor in good health. Some clones in this sample may be carry-over from other donors' samples. Sample: PBMCs. CDR3 amino acids: CASSLSTGELFF. The CDR3, as DNA: TGTGCCAGCAGTCTCAGCACCGGGGAGCTGTTTTTT.